The rows below give T cell receptor beta chains drawn from one sample of a study of T cell changes during pregnancy in multiple sclerosis. Clones were sequenced by immunoSEQ multiplex PCR, and TCRdb holds only the in-frame ones, with some missing. The data show about 97,000 clones, 90% seen once. The material sequenced was peripheral blood, taken in the second trimester of pregnancy. The receptors derive from a female donor in good health, enrolled as a control in a pregnancy study. Both conserved end residues are part of each CDR3. Fields, in order: D gene, clone size, J gene, V gene, CDR3 DNA, CDR3 protein. A D gene is named only where the DNA matches it firmly. Not every row has a clone size; where given, it reads once, few, many or a size class.

D: NA
size: NA
J: TRBJ2-1
V: TRBV28
DNA: TGTGCCAGCGGAACTAGCCCGTCGAATGAGCAGTTCTTC
CDR3: CASGTSPSNEQFF

D: NA
size: NA
J: TRBJ1-2
V: TRBV4-1
DNA: TGCGCCAGCCGACCAGGGGTAAGGAACTATGGCTACACCTTC
CDR3: CASRPGVRNYGYTF

D: TRBD2
size: NA
J: TRBJ2-3
V: TRBV28
DNA: TGTGCCAGCAGTTTATCGGCGGGAGGGGAAAGGGCAGATACGCAGTATTTT
CDR3: CASSLSAGGERADTQYF

D: TRBD1
size: NA
J: TRBJ1-1
V: TRBV28
DNA: TGTGCCAGCAGGCACCCGGACAGGGCTAACACTGAAGCTTTCTTT
CDR3: CASRHPDRANTEAFF

D: NA
size: NA
J: TRBJ2-4
V: TRBV28
DNA: TGTGCCAGCGAGGGTATCGAGGGCCTAGCCAAAAACATTCAGTACTTC
CDR3: CASEGIEGLAKNIQYF

D: TRBD2
size: many
J: TRBJ2-5
V: TRBV30
DNA: TGTGCCGGGGGGGTCCGAGGGGAGACCCAGTACTTC
CDR3: CAGGVRGETQYF

D: NA
size: NA
J: TRBJ1-6
V: TRBV27
DNA: TGTGCCAGCAGTTTATCTAGGGGAATTACCCTTAATTCACCCCTCCACTTT
CDR3: CASSLSRGITLNSPLHF

D: TRBD1
size: NA
J: TRBJ2-7
V: TRBV6-8
DNA: TGTGCCAGCATCTCTTGGGACAGGTGGTACGAGCAGTACTTC
CDR3: CASISWDRWYEQYF

D: NA
size: NA
J: TRBJ1-4
V: TRBV9
DNA: TGTGCCAGCAGCGTAGATCCGGGGACTAATGAAAAACTGTTTTTT
CDR3: CASSVDPGTNEKLFF

D: NA
size: NA
J: TRBJ2-7
V: TRBV7-2
DNA: TGTGCCAGCAGCTTCATGCTTTGGACAGACTACGAGCAGTACTTC
CDR3: CASSFMLWTDYEQYF

D: TRBD2
size: NA
J: TRBJ2-1
V: TRBV7-2
DNA: TGTGCCAGCAGCGGAGGGACTAGCGGGGCCCGCCATGAGCAGTTCTTC
CDR3: CASSGGTSGARHEQFF

D: TRBD1
size: NA
J: TRBJ2-7
V: TRBV29-1
DNA: TGCAGCGTTGGGACAGGGGGATCCTACGAGCAGTACTTC
CDR3: CSVGTGGSYEQYF

D: TRBD1
size: NA
J: TRBJ2-7
V: TRBV7-2
DNA: TGTGCCAGCAGCCCCCGGACAGGAAGCTTCGAGCAGTACTTC
CDR3: CASSPRTGSFEQYF

D: TRBD1
size: NA
J: TRBJ1-1
V: TRBV28
DNA: TGTGCCAGCAGCAATACAGGGGTGGGCACTGAAGCTTTCTTT
CDR3: CASSNTGVGTEAFF

D: TRBD1
size: NA
J: TRBJ2-1
V: TRBV2
DNA: TGTGCCAGCCAACGGACAGGTGCGGGCAATGAGCAGTTCTTC
CDR3: CASQRTGAGNEQFF

D: NA
size: once
J: TRBJ2-1
V: TRBV12-1
DNA: TGTGCCAGCAGCGCGACTAGCGGAGTATCAAGCTCCTACAATGAGCAGTTCTTC
CDR3: CASSATSGVSSSYNEQFF

D: TRBD1
size: once
J: TRBJ1-1
V: TRBV7-9
DNA: TGTGCCAGCAGTCCCGGACAGGGGCTGGGTGAAGCTTTCTTT
CDR3: CASSPGQGLGEAFF

D: TRBD1
size: NA
J: TRBJ2-7
V: TRBV28
DNA: TGTGCCAGCAGTCTCAGGGGGTTCCGCTACGAGCAGTACTTC
CDR3: CASSLRGFRYEQYF

D: NA
size: NA
J: TRBJ1-2
V: TRBV7-9
DNA: TGTGCCAGCAGCTTAGGGGCAGGGGACGACTATGGCTACACCTTC
CDR3: CASSLGAGDDYGYTF

D: TRBD1
size: NA
J: TRBJ1-2
V: TRBV6-6
DNA: TGTGCCAGCAGTGGAGAGACAGGGTTTAACTATGGCTACACCTTC
CDR3: CASSGETGFNYGYTF

D: NA
size: NA
J: TRBJ1-2
V: TRBV6-1
DNA: TGTGCCAGCAGGTCGGGGTCGCGTACCTTCTATGGCTACACCTTC
CDR3: CASRSGSRTFYGYTF

D: NA
size: NA
J: TRBJ1-5
V: TRBV7-8
DNA: TGTGCCAGCAGCTTAAGATATTCAGGGCATCAGCCCCAGCATTTT
CDR3: CASSLRYSGHQPQHF

D: NA
size: NA
J: TRBJ2-7
V: TRBV5-1
DNA: TGCGCCAGCAGACCGAGTTTACAGGGAGTCGAGCAGTACTTC
CDR3: CASRPSLQGVEQYF

D: TRBD1
size: few
J: TRBJ1-6
V: TRBV5-8
DNA: TGTGCCAGCAGCCTCCGGACAGGGAATTCACCCCTCCACTTT
CDR3: CASSLRTGNSPLHF

D: TRBD1
size: NA
J: TRBJ2-2
V: TRBV11-3
DNA: TGTGCCAGCAGCTCCCGGGACAGGGTAAACACCGGGGAGCTGTTTTTT
CDR3: CASSSRDRVNTGELFF

D: NA
size: NA
J: TRBJ2-2
V: TRBV18
DNA: TGTGCCAGCTTACCCCCCCGGAACACCGGGGAGCTGTTTTTT
CDR3: CASLPPRNTGELFF

D: TRBD1
size: NA
J: TRBJ1-6
V: TRBV9
DNA: TGTGCCAGCAGCGTAGGACAGGGGGATTCACCCCTCCACTTT
CDR3: CASSVGQGDSPLHF

D: TRBD1
size: NA
J: TRBJ1-4
V: TRBV7-9
DNA: TGTGCCAGCAGCTCGGTACAGGGGGCTAATGAAAAACTGTTTTTT
CDR3: CASSSVQGANEKLFF

D: TRBD2
size: NA
J: TRBJ2-3
V: TRBV18
DNA: TGTGCCAGCTCACTTCCGGGACTAGCGGGGAACACAGATACGCAGTATTTT
CDR3: CASSLPGLAGNTDTQYF

D: NA
size: NA
J: TRBJ1-5
V: TRBV6-5
DNA: TGTGCCAGCAGTTACTCGAGTACCCAGCCCCAGCATTTT
CDR3: CASSYSSTQPQHF

D: TRBD2
size: NA
J: TRBJ2-5
V: TRBV7-2
DNA: TGTGCCAGCAGCTTAGCGGGGGGGGGTGAGACCCAGTACTTC
CDR3: CASSLAGGGETQYF

D: TRBD2
size: NA
J: TRBJ2-1
V: TRBV2
DNA: TGTGCCAGCAGCGCTATTGGACTAGCGGGGCATGAGCAGTTCTTC
CDR3: CASSAIGLAGHEQFF

D: TRBD2
size: NA
J: TRBJ2-7
V: TRBV28
DNA: TGTGCCAGCAGTTTTAGCGGGAGGGCCTACGAGCAGTACTTC
CDR3: CASSFSGRAYEQYF

D: NA
size: NA
J: TRBJ2-5
V: TRBV9
DNA: TGTGCCAGCAGCGTAGATTCAGTGGGAGACGCGGAGACCCAGTACTTC
CDR3: CASSVDSVGDAETQYF

D: NA
size: NA
J: TRBJ1-5
V: TRBV6-5
DNA: TGTGCCAGCAGTTACGACAGAAATCAGCCCCAGCATTTT
CDR3: CASSYDRNQPQHF

D: TRBD1
size: once
J: TRBJ2-2
V: TRBV9
DNA: TGTGCCAGCGACCAAAGGACAGGGGCGACCGGGGAGCTGTTTTTT
CDR3: CASDQRTGATGELFF

D: TRBD2
size: NA
J: TRBJ2-7
V: TRBV13
DNA: TGTGCCAGCAGCTCTCGTGGTAGCGGGGGTAACGAGCAGTACTTC
CDR3: CASSSRGSGGNEQYF

D: NA
size: NA
J: TRBJ1-4
V: TRBV4-3
DNA: TGCGCCAGCAGCCAAGAGGAGACAGGCGGGGAAAAACTGTTTTTT
CDR3: CASSQEETGGEKLFF

D: TRBD1
size: once
J: TRBJ1-2
V: TRBV4-1
DNA: TGCGCCAGCAGCCTTAACAGGGGGCGAGGAGGCTACACCTTC
CDR3: CASSLNRGRGGYTF

D: TRBD2
size: NA
J: TRBJ2-1
V: TRBV19
DNA: TGTGCCAGTAGTATCCTAGTGGGGGGGAATGAGCAGTTCTTC
CDR3: CASSILVGGNEQFF

D: NA
size: NA
J: TRBJ1-5
V: TRBV9
DNA: TGTGCCAGCAGCGGAGGAGAAGCCTTATATAGCAATCAGCCCCAGCATTTT
CDR3: CASSGGEALYSNQPQHF

D: TRBD1
size: NA
J: TRBJ1-1
V: TRBV29-1
DNA: TGCAGCGTTGCGCCTTCGGGACAGGCCCCCACTGAAGCTTTCTTT
CDR3: CSVAPSGQAPTEAFF

D: TRBD2
size: NA
J: TRBJ2-7
V: TRBV7-9
DNA: TGTGCCAGCAGCTTTCCGACTAGCGGGGGGGAAGGCTCCTACGAGCAGTACTTC
CDR3: CASSFPTSGGEGSYEQYF

D: TRBD2
size: NA
J: TRBJ2-5
V: TRBV28
DNA: TGTGCCAGCAGTTTCTTAGCGGGAGGGCGGGCCCAGTACTTC
CDR3: CASSFLAGGRAQYF

D: TRBD2
size: NA
J: TRBJ2-1
V: TRBV5-4
DNA: TGTGCCAGCAGCTTCGGACTAGCGGGAGTAATCGATGAGCAGTTCTTC
CDR3: CASSFGLAGVIDEQFF

D: NA
size: NA
J: TRBJ1-5
V: TRBV2
DNA: TGTGCCAGCAGTGAAGGCAGGGATCAGCCCCAGCATTTT
CDR3: CASSEGRDQPQHF

D: TRBD2
size: once
J: TRBJ2-5
V: TRBV7-9
DNA: TGTGCCAGCAGCTTATGGGCTAGCGGGGGCCCTAACGGGGAGACCCAGTACTTC
CDR3: CASSLWASGGPNGETQYF

D: NA
size: NA
J: TRBJ2-3
V: TRBV6-4
DNA: TGTGCCAGCAGTGACGCGGGGACAGATACGCAGTATTTT
CDR3: CASSDAGTDTQYF

D: TRBD2
size: NA
J: TRBJ2-7
V: TRBV6-5
DNA: TGTGCCAGCAGTTACGAGGCTAGCGGGGGCTACGAGCAGTACTTC
CDR3: CASSYEASGGYEQYF

D: TRBD1
size: NA
J: TRBJ1-2
V: TRBV7-2
DNA: TGTGCCAGCAGCTCTCCGGGACAGGGGACCTATGGCTACACCTTC
CDR3: CASSSPGQGTYGYTF

D: NA
size: NA
J: TRBJ1-1
V: TRBV5-6
DNA: TGTGCCAGCAGCTTCATATGGCGACAGAGCACTGAAGCTTTCTTT
CDR3: CASSFIWRQSTEAFF

D: NA
size: once
J: TRBJ1-1
V: TRBV29-1
DNA: TGCAGCGCCCTACGGGGGGGAAGGACTGAAGCTTTCTTT
CDR3: CSALRGGRTEAFF

D: TRBD2
size: NA
J: TRBJ2-3
V: TRBV7-2
DNA: TGTGCCAGCAGCTTATTCAGCGGGACGGGCACAGATACGCAGTATTTT
CDR3: CASSLFSGTGTDTQYF

D: TRBD1
size: NA
J: TRBJ1-2
V: TRBV25-1
DNA: TGTGCCAGCAGTCGGGACAGTTCGGGCGGCTACACCTTC
CDR3: CASSRDSSGGYTF

D: TRBD1
size: NA
J: TRBJ1-1
V: TRBV7-9
DNA: TGTGCCAGCAGCTTAGCTACAGGGGGCAGGACTGAAGCTTTCTTT
CDR3: CASSLATGGRTEAFF